This T cell receptor beta chain was retrieved from a study of T-cell reconstitution after alpha-beta-depleted transplantation in children (dated by TCRdb to 2015 to 2016). Regarding the complete study: Using TCR repertoire profiling, the study quantitatively followed how T-cell immune reconstitution unfolded in children after TCRalphabeta/CD19-depleted allogeneic hematopoietic cell transplantation. Study-level results and caveats: In some patients, the high TCRbeta diversity seen at day 60 was put down to recipient T cells and intrathymic progenitors that had survived conditioning. The frequencies of hyperexpanded clones fell over the following months, and after one year, T-cell counts and TCRbeta diversity were mostly attributed to newly produced T cells. The apparently early alphabetaT-cell count recovery about two months after transplant was reportedly dependent on only several hundred rapidly expanded clones derived from non-depleted graft cells.

The method was PCR. The data were produced on an Illumina HiSeq 2500. Molecular barcoding was employed in the preparation of TCR libraries, with unique molecular identifiers being used to normalize TCRbeta repertoire quantification. TCRdb handled the public reads itself, with Q25 trimming in fastp and clone calling in MiXCR, and kept productive beta chains. Rows with one shared CDR3 protein collapse into an entry with the most common genes and DNA. Counted in this sample were a few hundred thousand distinct CDR3 sequences; almost 8% of them appeared once. The biggest ten clones account for around 10% of the sample. In light of the paper, this sample's treatment or condition label describes: allogeneic hematopoietic cell transplantation with graft depleted of TCRalphabeta T cells and CD19 B cells. The children who served as transplant recipients had been given grafts of TCRalphabeta/CD19-depleted allogeneic hematopoietic cells.

A distance of 14 bases separates the germline ends of V and J, which lose 5 bases and 3 bases respectively. Based on the germline V gene (reference sequence), the CDR1 and CDR2 sequences are SEHNR and FQNEAQ. The CDR3 starts with the cysteine, ends with the valine, and has 14 residues. Of all the DNA, just the CDR3 is kept, 42 bases in frame from base 1. This clonotype was picked up many times. Its binding antigen is unknown. No much larger clone is present one base from it, and per-base qualities are unavailable. The sequence derives from a female patient aged 2 to 10 who had a stem cell transplant for Fanconi anemia, so the T cells may come from the graft donor. The rearranged segments are TRBV7-9 and TRBJ2-7; the D gene remains uncertain. Material: peripheral blood, obtained 360 days after TCRalphabeta/CD19-depleted stem cell transplant. The DNA sequence is given as TGTGCCAGCAGCCCTAGTCAGAGATACTACGAGCAGTACGTC. The resulting protein is CASSPSQRYYEQYV.